This T cell receptor beta chain appears in the sequencing data of a study of CD8+ T cells in alopecia areata. As for the study in general: Tofacitinib was taken orally by treated patients, and the dose was 5 to 10 mg twice daily.

Investigators isolated RNA and reverse transcribed it into cDNA to act as the sequencing template. Using immunoSEQ multiplex PCR, the repertoire was profiled, and TCRdb retains in-frame clones only, with some absent. The repertoire has approximately 280,000 clones, more than 45% of them found once; the top ten carry under 2%. This clone has more than one count but fewer than ten. Described treatment: oral pan-JAK inhibitor, 5-10 mg twice daily. Peripheral blood, together with lesional scalp punch biopsies, was collected from alopecia areata patients. This receptor was identified in a human donor with alopecia areata. The starting material was CD4+ T cells sorted from blood, obtained at week 24, from a patient treated with tofacitinib.

The CDR3 region has the DNA TGTGCCAGCAGCCCTAGGGACCCAGGAGAAGGGGTCCAGTACTTC. Protein sequence: CASSPRDPGEGVQYF. The chain carries TRBV5-8 and TRBJ2-5, with D tentatively TRBD1 or TRBD2 (5 bases each). This CDR3 is built from 15 residues. With 4 bases removed from V and 10 bases from J, the gap between germline ends came to 23 bases. Germline CDR1 SGHTS, CDR2 YDEGEE. Full variable domain (missing parts from reference TRBV5-8 and TRBJ2-5): EAGVTQSPTHLIKTRGQQATLRCSPISGHTSVYWYQQALGLGLQFLLWYDEGEERNRGNFPPRFSGRQFPNYSSELNVNALELEDSALYLCASSPRDPGEGVQYFGPGTRLLVL.